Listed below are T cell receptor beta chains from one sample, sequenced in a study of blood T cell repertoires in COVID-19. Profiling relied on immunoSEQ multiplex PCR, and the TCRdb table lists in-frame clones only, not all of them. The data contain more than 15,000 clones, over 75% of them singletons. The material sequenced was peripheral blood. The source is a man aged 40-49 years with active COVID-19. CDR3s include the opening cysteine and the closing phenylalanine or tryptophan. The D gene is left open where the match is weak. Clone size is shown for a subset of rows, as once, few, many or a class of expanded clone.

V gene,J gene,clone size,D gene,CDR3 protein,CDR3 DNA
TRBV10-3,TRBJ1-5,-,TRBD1,CAISPDRGQSNQPQHF,TGTGCCATCAGCCCGGACAGGGGGCAGAGCAATCAGCCCCAGCATTTT
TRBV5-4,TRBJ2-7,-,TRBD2,CASSNIFSGEASYEQYF,TGTGCCAGCAGCAATATTTTTAGCGGGGAGGCCTCCTACGAGCAGTACTTC
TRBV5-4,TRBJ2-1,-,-,CASSGAGGTQFF,TGTGCCAGCAGCGGAGCCGGAGGGACCCAGTTCTTC
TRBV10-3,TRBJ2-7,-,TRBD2,CAISESTLAASYEQYF,TGTGCCATCAGTGAGTCGACCCTAGCGGCTAGCTACGAGCAGTACTTC
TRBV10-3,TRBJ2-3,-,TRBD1,CAIRAGQGADTQYF,TGTGCCATCAGGGCGGGACAGGGGGCAGATACGCAGTATTTT
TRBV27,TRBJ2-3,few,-,CASSFLTVSSTDTQYF,TGTGCCAGCAGTTTCTTGACAGTATCTAGCACAGATACGCAGTATTTT
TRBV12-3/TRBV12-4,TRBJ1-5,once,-,CASRQVDQPQHF,TGTGCCAGCAGACAGGTTGATCAGCCCCAGCATTTT
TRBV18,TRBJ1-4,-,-,CASSPQGEKLFF,TGTGCCAGCTCACCCCAGGGTGAAAAACTGTTTTTT
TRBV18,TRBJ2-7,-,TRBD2,CASSPIPGLARNEQYF,TGTGCCAGCTCACCAATACCGGGACTAGCGCGGAACGAGCAGTACTTC
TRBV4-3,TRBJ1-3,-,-,CASSQERTASSGNTIYF,TGCGCCAGCAGCCAAGAAAGGACAGCGAGCTCTGGAAACACCATATATTTT
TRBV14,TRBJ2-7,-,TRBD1,CASSQGTGAANPYEQYF,TGTGCCAGCAGCCAAGGGACAGGGGCCGCAAATCCCTACGAGCAGTACTTC
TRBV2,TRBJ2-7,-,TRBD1,CANRQGTYEQYF,TGTGCCAACCGACAGGGGACCTACGAGCAGTACTTC
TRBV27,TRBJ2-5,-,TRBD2,CASSPRLAPQETQYF,TGTGCCAGCAGTCCCCGACTAGCACCTCAAGAGACCCAGTACTTC
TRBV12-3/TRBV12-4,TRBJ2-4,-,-,CASSLGRAQYF,TGTGCCAGCAGTTTAGGCAGGGCACAGTACTTC
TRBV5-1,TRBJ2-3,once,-,CASSLSAASTDTQYF,TGCGCCAGCAGCTTGTCTGCGGCTAGCACAGATACGCAGTATTTT
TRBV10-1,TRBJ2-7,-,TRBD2,CASSTRSGERGTYEQYF,TGCGCCAGCAGTACTCGTTCGGGAGAGCGGGGGACCTACGAGCAGTACTTC
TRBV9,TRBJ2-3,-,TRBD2,CASSVVLAGGTDTQYF,TGTGCCAGCAGCGTAGTACTAGCGGGAGGAACAGATACGCAGTATTTT
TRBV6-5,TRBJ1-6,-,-,CASSSYRVNNSPLHF,TGTGCCAGCAGTTCCTACAGGGTCAATAATTCACCCCTCCACTTT
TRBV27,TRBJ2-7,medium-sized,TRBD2,CASSPDPGTSVYEQYF,TGTGCCAGCAGCCCAGATCCCGGGACTAGCGTTTACGAGCAGTACTTC
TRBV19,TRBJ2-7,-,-,CASSRGSYEQYF,TGTGCCAGTAGTAGAGGTTCCTACGAGCAGTACTTC
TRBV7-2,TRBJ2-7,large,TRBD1,CASSPLRTGLGEQYF,TGTGCCAGCAGCCCCCTCCGGACAGGGCTCGGGGAGCAGTACTTC
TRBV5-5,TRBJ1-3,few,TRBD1,CASSLTRGDTIYF,TGTGCCAGCAGCTTGACCAGGGGGGACACCATATATTTT
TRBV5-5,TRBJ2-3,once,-,CASSFRHTHTQYF,TGTGCCAGCAGCTTTCGACACACCCATACGCAGTATTTT
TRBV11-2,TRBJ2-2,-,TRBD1,CASSLSRTGGQNTGELFF,TGTGCCAGCAGCTTATCCAGGACAGGGGGCCAGAACACCGGGGAGCTGTTTTTT
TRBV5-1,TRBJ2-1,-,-,CASSSIQTEQFF,TGCGCCAGCAGCTCTATACAGACCGAGCAGTTCTTC
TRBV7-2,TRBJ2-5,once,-,CASSFGSGVVSSETQYF,TGTGCCAGCAGCTTTGGTTCAGGTGTCGTTAGTTCGGAGACCCAGTACTTC
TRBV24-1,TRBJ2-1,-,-,CATGRDGGEQFF,TGTGCCACCGGGCGGGATGGTGGTGAGCAGTTCTTC
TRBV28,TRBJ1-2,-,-,CASSIGLFSPPNYGYTF,TGTGCCAGCAGTATCGGACTGTTTAGCCCGCCTAACTATGGCTACACCTTC
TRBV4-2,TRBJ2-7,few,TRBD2,CASSQEGGRAYEQYF,TGTGCCAGCAGCCAAGAAGGCGGGAGGGCCTACGAGCAGTACTTC
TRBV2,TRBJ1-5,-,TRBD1,CASRVRTGDNQPQHF,TGTGCCAGCAGAGTGAGGACAGGGGACAATCAGCCCCAGCATTTT
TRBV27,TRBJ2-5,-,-,CASSLSAGMVETQYF,TGTGCCAGCAGTTTATCTGCAGGGATGGTGGAGACCCAGTACTTC
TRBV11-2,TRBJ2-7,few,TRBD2,CASSPGTSGDEQYF,TGTGCCAGCAGCCCTGGGACTAGCGGAGACGAGCAGTACTTC
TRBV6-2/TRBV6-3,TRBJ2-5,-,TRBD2,CASSYAFGTSGETQYF,TGTGCCAGCAGTTACGCATTCGGGACTAGCGGTGAGACCCAGTACTTC
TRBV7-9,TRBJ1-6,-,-,CASSPQGQSTNSPLHF,TGTGCCAGCAGCCCACAAGGACAGTCGACTAATTCACCCCTCCACTTT
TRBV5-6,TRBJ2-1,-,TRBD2,CASSLPPSGTGNEQFF,TGTGCCAGCAGCTTGCCGCCTAGCGGGACTGGGAATGAGCAGTTCTTC
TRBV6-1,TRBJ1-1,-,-,CASSHPRGEAFF,TGTGCCAGCAGTCACCCCCGGGGGGAAGCTTTCTTT
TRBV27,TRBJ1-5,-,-,CASSLSGGFGSNQPQHF,TGTGCCAGCAGTTTATCAGGAGGGTTTGGGAGCAATCAGCCCCAGCATTTT
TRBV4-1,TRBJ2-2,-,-,CASWGGLNTGELFF,TGCGCCAGCTGGGGAGGATTGAACACCGGGGAGCTGTTTTTT
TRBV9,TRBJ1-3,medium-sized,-,CASSFRDNLGISGNTIYF,TGTGCCAGCAGCTTTCGGGACAACCTAGGGATCTCTGGAAACACCATATATTTT
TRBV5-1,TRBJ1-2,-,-,CASSLLTGLYGYTF,TGCGCCAGCAGTCTTCTTACAGGGTTGTATGGCTACACCTTC
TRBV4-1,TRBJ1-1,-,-,CASSQVAGHSTEAFF,TGCGCCAGCAGCCAGGTCGCAGGACATAGCACTGAAGCTTTCTTT
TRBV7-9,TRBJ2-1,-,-,CASSLGLDEDEQFF,TGTGCCAGCAGCTTAGGACTAGACGAAGATGAGCAGTTCTTC
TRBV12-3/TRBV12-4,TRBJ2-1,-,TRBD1,CASTGQGYNEQFF,TGTGCCAGCACCGGACAGGGCTACAATGAGCAGTTCTTC
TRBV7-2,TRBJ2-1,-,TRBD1,CASSPRGREQFF,TGTGCCAGCAGCCCCAGGGGGCGTGAGCAGTTCTTC
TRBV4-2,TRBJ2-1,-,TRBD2,CASSPSSGGRGYNEQFF,TGTGCCAGCAGCCCTTCTAGCGGGGGGAGGGGATACAATGAGCAGTTCTTC
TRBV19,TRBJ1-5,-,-,CASSPRTAYSNQPQHF,TGTGCCAGTAGTCCACGGACAGCATATAGCAATCAGCCCCAGCATTTT
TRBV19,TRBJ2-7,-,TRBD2,CASTAGGRYEQYF,TGTGCCAGTACCGCGGGAGGACGCTACGAGCAGTACTTC
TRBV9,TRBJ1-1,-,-,CASSRISGTEAFF,TGTGCCAGCAGCCGGATCTCGGGGACTGAAGCTTTCTTT
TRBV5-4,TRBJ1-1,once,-,CASSEGHNMNTEAFF,TGTGCCAGCAGCGAAGGACACAACATGAACACTGAAGCTTTCTTT
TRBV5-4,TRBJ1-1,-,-,CASSLVGGMFGRAFF,TGTGCCAGCAGCTTGGTAGGAGGGATGTTCGGACGAGCTTTCTTT
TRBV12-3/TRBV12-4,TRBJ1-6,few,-,CASRPGDSSPLHF,TGTGCCAGCAGGCCAGGGGATTCTTCACCCCTCCACTTT
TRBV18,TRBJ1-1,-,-,CASSPSPQSGHLFNTEAFF,TGTGCCAGCTCACCCAGTCCACAAAGCGGCCATCTCTTCAACACTGAAGCTTTCTTT
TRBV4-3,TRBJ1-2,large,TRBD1,CASSQEVQGVYGYTF,TGCGCCAGCAGCCAAGAGGTCCAGGGGGTCTATGGCTACACCTTC
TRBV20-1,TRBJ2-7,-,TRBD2,CSASGRAHEQYF,TGCAGTGCTAGTGGGAGGGCCCACGAGCAGTACTTC
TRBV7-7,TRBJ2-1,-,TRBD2,CASSPSGRAYNEQFF,TGTGCCAGCAGCCCTAGCGGGAGGGCCTACAATGAGCAGTTCTTC
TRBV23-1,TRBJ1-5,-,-,CASKVPGSDLQPQHF,TGCGCCAGCAAGGTTCCGGGTTCGGATTTGCAGCCCCAGCATTTT
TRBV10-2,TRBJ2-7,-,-,CASKSGEQYF,TGCGCCAGCAAATCCGGGGAGCAGTACTTC
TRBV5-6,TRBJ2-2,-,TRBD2,CASSFSGLADTGELFF,TGTGCCAGCAGCTTTAGCGGGCTAGCGGATACCGGGGAGCTGTTTTTT